The 16 T cell receptor beta chains below were found in one sample sequenced in a study of molecular identifiers for immune sequencing clone quantification. From the PCR reads, TCRdb called clonotypes with MiXCR, one entry per CDR3 protein. The sample contains about 510,000 distinct CDR3 sequences, roughly 25% of which appear only once. The sequenced sample consisted of naive CD8+ T cells from blood, with Jurkat cell RNA spiked in. Described subset: FACS-sorted CD8+CD4-CCR7+CD45RA+ naive T cells. The source of these receptors is a human donor in good health. Some libraries in this study had Jurkat cell RNA spiked in.

The rearrangement joins TRBV30 to TRBJ1-1, with 12 bases aligning to TRBD1. The V gene end was trimmed by 8 bases and the J gene end by 0 bases; junction bases not matched to a gene: 10. Germline-derived CDR1 and CDR2 are GTSNPN and SVGIG (reference sequence). The CDR3 sequence is 16 residues long. As DNA, the CDR3 is TGTGCCGGAAAGGGACAGGGGGCAGGTATGAACACTGAAGCTTTCTTT. Encoded protein: CAGKGQGAGMNTEAFF. The full variable domain, rest sourced from reference TRBV30 and TRBJ1-1, is SQTIHQWPATLVQPVGSPLSLECTVEGTSNPNLYWYRQAAGRGLQLLFYSVGIGQISSEVPQNLSASRPQDRQFILSSKKLLLSDSGFYLCAGKGQGAGMNTEAFFGQGTRLTVV.

V gene TRBV11-2 combines with J gene TRBJ2-1, with 7 nucleotides matching TRBD1. The junction had 1 base not matched to a gene; V was cut back by 5 bases and J by 0 bases. Germline V gene sequence: CDR1 SGHAT, CDR2 FQNNGV. This CDR3 has 14 residues. CDR3 loop: CASSEGASYNEQFF. The DNA of the CDR3 is TGTGCCAGCAGCGAGGGGGCCTCCTACAATGAGCAGTTCTTC.

This clonotype showed up many times. V is TRBV4-1 and J is TRBJ2-3; D call uncertain. The CDR3 has 14 amino acids. V gave up 1 base and J gave up 3 bases, with 8 bases separating them. Per germline, CDR1 MGHRA and CDR2 YSYEKL. CDR3 nucleotides: TGCGCCAGCAGCCAAGTCGCAGAAACAGATACGCAGTATTTT. The encoded protein is CASSQVAETDTQYF.

This clonotype was observed a few times. This sequence joins TRBV4-3 and TRBJ1-1; D call uncertain. Trimming left V 3 bases short and J 1 base short, with 12 bases between. Germline values: CDR1 LGHNA, CDR2 YSLEER. The CDR3 contains 15 residues. The DNA of the CDR3 is TGCGCCAGCAGCCAGGTGTGGGGAGAGAACACTGAAGCTTTCTTT. Its protein is CASSQVWGENTEAFF.

The chain joins TRBV13 to TRBJ2-5; tentative D call: TRBD2 (7 bases). The germline V and J ends were trimmed by 5 bases and 5 bases, with 15 bases remaining between them. In germline, CDR1 is PRHDT, CDR2 FYEKMQ (reference sequence). The CDR3 has 14 amino acids. CDR3 region: CASSIKRGGETQYF. CDR3 sequence (DNA): TGTGCCAGCAGCATTAAAAGGGGGGGTGAGACCCAGTACTTC. Full variable domain (missing parts from reference TRBV13 and TRBJ2-5): AAGVIQSPRHLIKEKRETATLKCYPIPRHDTVYWYQQGPGQDPQFLISFYEKMQSDKGSIPDRFSAQQFSDYHSELNMSSLELGDSALYFCASSIKRGGETQYFGPGTRLLVL.

The rearrangement joins TRBV7-9 to TRBJ2-7; D unclear. Trimming cost V 5 bases and J 3 bases, with 11 bases left between them. The CDR3 loop spans 13 amino acids. Germline values: CDR1 SEHNR, CDR2 FQNEAQ (reference sequence). The CDR3 protein is CASSPLLSYEQYF. The CDR3 nucleotides are TGTGCCAGCAGCCCATTATTGAGCTACGAGCAGTACTTC.

This clonotype was picked up many times. One junction end does not reproduce the germline sequence, and a read error may be involved. The gene calls are TRBV29-1 and TRBJ2-7, with 10 bases lining up with TRBD2. CDR1 is SQVTM, CDR2 ANQGSEA, per germline. This CDR3 is 12 amino acids long. The CDR3 spells CSVELGSGRTGF. In nucleotides, the CDR3 is TGCAGCGTTGAACTTGGTAGCGGGAGGACAGGCTTC.

This clonotype came up a few times. The rearrangement links TRBV6-2 or TRBV6-3 to TRBJ1-1; 7 bases agree with TRBD1. CDR1 and CDR2 (germline): MNHEY, SVGEGT. With V trimmed by 2 bases and J by 5 bases, 20 bases remained unmatched. The CDR3 sequence is 19 residues long. For the CDR3, the DNA is TGTGCCAGCAGTTACGATCGGGACAGCCGCTTCCCGAGGGGGACTGAAGCTTTCTTT. Its translation: CASSYDRDSRFPRGTEAFF.

The V gene is TRBV11-2, the J gene TRBJ1-6; D is possibly TRBD1 (5 bases). V lost 5 bases and J lost 10, with 18 bases in between. Germline V CDR1 and CDR2: SGHAT, FQNNGV. CDR3 length: 15 residues. CDR3 nucleotide sequence: TGTGCCAGCAGCCCCTCACCTGGGGCACGGTCACCCCTCCACTTT. It translates to CASSPSPGARSPLHF.

This clonotype was observed a few times. V is TRBV4-3 and J is TRBJ2-7, with D uncertain. CDR3 length equals 16 residues. Germline loops: CDR1 LGHNA, CDR2 YSLEER. V lost 0 bases and J 1 base, leaving 13 bases between the germline ends. The CDR3 sequence is CASSQDRTAHSYEQYF. The CDR3 DNA follows: TGCGCCAGCAGCCAAGATCGAACTGCTCATTCCTACGAGCAGTACTTC.

To note about this clonotype: This sequence may be a read error, since a much larger clone differs from it by one base. Here the CDR3 reads CASILGTGPTYEQYF. CDR3 nucleotides: TGTGCCAGCATCCTCGGGACAGGGCCCACCTACGAGCAGTACTTC. V and J are TRBV5-3 and TRBJ2-7; 9 bases agree with TRBD1. TRBV5-3 is recorded as an ORF, its role being uncertain. The length of the CDR3 is 15 residues. Trimming cost V 8 bases and J 2 bases; bases outside gene matches: 11.

This clonotype has at least ten counts. The chain employs TRBV7-9 and TRBJ2-2; no clear D gene. The ends were cut back, 5 bases at V and 0 bases at J, with 16 bases in the middle. The CDR3 extends over 17 amino acids. Germline values: CDR1 SEHNR, CDR2 FQNEAQ (reference sequence). The CDR3 coding sequence is TGTGCCAGCAGCCACCATCTTGGGCTCGCGAACACCGGGGAGCTGTTTTTT. Translation gives CASSHHLGLANTGELFF.

This clonotype was seen many times. This chain joins TRBV29-1 and TRBJ2-3; D remains ambiguous. Germline V gene lookup returns CDR1 SQVTM and CDR2 ANQGSEA. This CDR3 spans 11 amino acids. The V end was cut by 4 bases, the J end by 6 bases, with 8 bases between. Here the CDR3 DNA reads TGCAGCGTTGTACAGTGGGATACGCAGTATTTT. Its translation: CSVVQWDTQYF.

The V gene is TRBV7-9, the J gene TRBJ2-1, with D uncertain. The CDR3 sequence is 14 residues long. The germline CDR1 and CDR2 sequences are SEHNR and FQNEAQ (reference sequence). V was clipped by 1 base and J by 6 bases, with 10 bases between them. The CDR3 nucleotides read TGTGCCAGCAGCTTAGTTCCAGGTTTCAATGAGCAGTTCTTC. It yields the protein CASSLVPGFNEQFF.

In its sample, this clonotype was seen a few times. DNA of the CDR3: TGTGCCAGCAGCTCCGGACAGGGGGGGATTGGGGCCAACGTCCTGACTTTC. Residues: CASSSGQGGIGANVLTF. This chain uses TRBV13 with TRBJ2-6; the match to TRBD1 covers 10 bases. CDR1 is PRHDT and CDR2 is FYEKMQ in the germline V gene (reference sequence). The CDR3 has 17 amino acids. Trimming removed 4 bases from V and 3 bases from J; junction bases left unmatched: 6.

This clonotype was observed at least ten times. This chain links TRBV29-1 with TRBJ2-3, with TRBD1 as a possible D gene (6 bases). The CDR3 contains 16 residues. The ends were cut back, 7 bases at V and 0 bases at J, with 20 bases in the middle. Germline-derived CDR1 and CDR2 are SQVTM and ANQGSEA. The CDR3 region is CSAVRTAKGSTDTQYF. In DNA form, the CDR3 reads TGCAGCGCCGTTAGGACAGCGAAGGGGAGCACAGATACGCAGTATTTT.